A single sample gave rise to the 14 T cell receptor beta chains below, sequenced in a study of T cell responses to AZD1222 COVID-19 vaccine. The protocol was immunoSEQ multiplex PCR, while the TCRdb copy is restricted to in-frame clones and leaves out a portion. The sample lists 95,000 to 110,000 clones; approximately 88% were seen once. Source: peripheral blood, taken on day 0 of AZD1222 vaccination. All receptors come from an adult in good health.

The V call is TRBV7-2, the J call TRBJ1-2; D is perhaps TRBD1 (5 bases). Between the trimmed V and J ends, which lost 3 bases and 2 bases, there was a span of 10 bases. CDR1 is SGHTA and CDR2 is FQGNSA in the germline V gene. The CDR3 runs 14 residues. The CDR3 DNA reads as TGTGCCAGCAGCTTCGACAGTATGAACTATGGCTACACCTTC. This translates into CASSFDSMNYGYTF.

The CDR3 loop is CASSGVRIGHLNTEAFF. In nucleotides, the CDR3 is TGCGCCAGCAGTGGGGTTCGTATCGGACACTTGAACACTGAAGCTTTCTTT. This chain joins TRBV10-1 and TRBJ1-1; TRBD1 is a possible D gene (5 bases). Germline V gene lookup returns CDR1 WNHNN and CDR2 SYGVQD (reference sequence). This CDR3 region has 17 residues. Between the trimmed V and J ends, which lost 4 bases and 0 bases, there was a span of 18 bases.

The CDR3 coding sequence is TGTGCCACCCAAGAGGCGGGAGCTCCCTCCTACGAGCAGTACTTC. This gives the protein CATQEAGAPSYEQYF. The chain recombines TRBV27 with TRBJ2-7; the match to TRBD2 covers 7 bases. After removal of 10 bases from V and 0 bases from J, the junction contained 12 bases not matched to a gene. Per the germline V gene, CDR1 is MNHEY and CDR2 is SMNVEV (reference sequence). The CDR3 has 15 residues.

CDR3: CASSFSGGEETQYF. DNA for the CDR3: TGCGCCAGCAGCTTTAGTGGGGGGGAGGAGACCCAGTACTTC. This rearrangement joins TRBV5-1 to TRBJ2-5; TRBD2 aligns across 7 bases. The V gene end was trimmed by 2 bases and the J gene end by 5 bases; junction bases not matched to a gene: 6. The V gene's germline CDR1 is SGHRS and CDR2 YFSETQ. The CDR3 is 14 residues long.

In its sample, this clone was seen a few times. V usage is TRBV5-4 and J usage is TRBJ2-5; the D is unclear. The V and J ends lost 0 bases and 0 bases respectively, with 12 bases between them. The CDR3 consists of 16 residues. Germline loops: CDR1 SGHNT, CDR2 YYREEE (reference sequence). CDR3 in DNA: TGTGCCAGCAGCTTGGCCGGCGGACCGTACCAAGAGACCCAGTACTTC. Residues: CASSLAGGPYQETQYF.

The J gene is TRBJ1-1, the V gene TRBV5-5, with TRBD1 identical over 8 bases. CDR1 is SGHKS and CDR2 is YYEKEE in the germline V gene (reference sequence). The junction had 9 bases not matched to a gene; V was cut back by 0 bases and J by 5 bases. The CDR3 loop spans 16 amino acids. CDR3 sequence (DNA): TGTGCCAGCAGCTTGGGCCAGGGGGCTGGAAGTACTGAAGCTTTCTTT. Protein sequence: CASSLGQGAGSTEAFF.

This rearrangement joins TRBV7-2 to TRBJ1-6; no clear D gene. V was shortened by 0 bases and J by 9 bases, with 6 bases between the two germline ends. There are 13 residues in the CDR3. Germline-derived CDR1 and CDR2 are SGHTA and FQGNSA. In nucleotides, the CDR3 is TGTGCCAGCAGCTTAGCGCAAGGTTCACCCCTCCACTTT. As protein: CASSLAQGSPLHF.

The chain combines TRBV12-3 or TRBV12-4 with TRBJ1-2; D is possibly TRBD1 (6 bases). The CDR3 runs 12 residues. Trimming removed 5 bases at V and 4 bases at J, with 8 bases between. CDR3 bases: TGTGCCAGCAGTCAGGGGCGCTATGGCTACACCTTC. As protein: CASSQGRYGYTF.

V gene TRBV11-2 combines with J gene TRBJ1-2; D unclear. The CDR3 is 12 residues long. Germline lookup yields CDR1 SGHAT and CDR2 FQNNGV. Trimming pared 1 base from V and 8 bases from J, leaving 8 bases between. CDR3 nucleotide sequence: TGTGCCAGCAGCTTAGCTAGAAAGGGCTACACCTTC. Its translation: CASSLARKGYTF.

Only a few counts were recorded for this clone. The rearrangement uses TRBV27 and TRBJ1-4; TRBD1 matches 7 bases. CDR1 is MNHEY, CDR2 SMNVEV, per germline (reference sequence). The CDR3 sequence is 16 residues long. J gave up 0 bases and V 5 bases, and 6 bases lay outside the gene matches. CDR3 protein: CASSPITGATNEKLFF. CDR3 in DNA: TGTGCCAGCAGTCCAATTACAGGGGCAACTAATGAAAAACTGTTTTTT.

This chain connects TRBV9 to TRBJ1-5; unclear D gene. Germline-derived CDR1 and CDR2 are SGDLS and YYNGEE. Trimming shortened V by 3 bases and J by 9 bases, and 13 bases separated the two germline ends. This CDR3 has 13 residues. The CDR3 region has the DNA TGTGCCAGCAGCGCAGACCCCATTTCGCCCCAGCATTTT. This translates into CASSADPISPQHF.

This clone was observed a single time. The chain combines TRBV28 with TRBJ2-7; D might be TRBD1 or TRBD2, each matching 5 bases. This CDR3 is built from 12 residues. V lost 4 bases and J lost 2, with 6 bases in between. Germline assignment: CDR1 MDHEN and CDR2 SYDVKM. The CDR3 spells CASSWGPYEQYF. Here the CDR3 DNA reads TGTGCCAGCAGTTGGGGACCCTACGAGCAGTACTTC.

CDR3 sequence: CASSSGQGGGYTF. CDR3 in DNA: TGTGCCAGCAGTTCCGGACAGGGCGGTGGCTACACCTTC. The rearrangement links TRBV28 to TRBJ1-2; the match to TRBD1 covers 8 bases. The CDR3 consists of 13 residues. The germline gives CDR1 MDHEN, CDR2 SYDVKM. V was clipped by 4 bases and J by 7 bases; unmatched bases: 5.

The chain carries TRBV6-5 and TRBJ1-5, with unresolved D. The CDR3 totals 15 residues. The germline V gene has CDR1 MNHEY and CDR2 SVGAGI. Between the trimmed V and J ends, which lost 4 bases and 3 bases, there was a span of 13 bases. CDR3 nucleotide sequence: TGTGCCAGCAGTTTGGGCCCCCCCTACAATCAGCCCCAGCATTTT. Amino acids: CASSLGPPYNQPQHF.